This T cell receptor (beta chain) was identified in a study of cytomegalovirus exposure and HLA in healthy donors. Germline assignment: CDR1 MDHEN and CDR2 SYDVKM. The V gene end was trimmed by 6 bases and the J gene end by 6 bases; junction bases not matched to a gene: 6. The CDR3 totals 14 residues. In the PCR, 60 Vbeta and 13 Jbeta primers were used. Sequencing was performed with immunoSEQ multiplex PCR; in TCRdb, only in-frame clones are kept and a portion is missing. The sample has 150,000 to 200,000 clones, around 87% seen once. This clonotype was obtained from a woman younger than 30 in good health and CMV-seronegative. The gene calls are TRBV28 and TRBJ1-2; 11 bases fit TRBD1. The source material was PBMCs. The CDR3 nucleotides read TGTGCCAGCAGACCGAGGACAGGGGGCGATGGCTACACCTTC. It codes for CASRPRTGGDGYTF.